The 2 T cell receptor beta chains below all came from one sample that was sequenced in a study of spatial heterogeneity in lung cancer. TCRdb used MiXCR to reprocess the 5' RACE reads, holding one entry per CDR3 protein. The data show approximately 5,000 distinct CDR3 sequences, about 23% seen once. No cognate antigen is known for these TCRs. General study findings and limits: One measure, the expanded intratumoral alpha and beta TCR count, tracked tumor mutation counts.

Stated time point: sample taken at primary tumor resection. The sequencing here drew on lung tumor tissue, taken at surgery. The receptors derive from a male donor with early-stage non-small cell lung cancer.

The sample holds many counts of this clonotype. The chain links TRBV28 to TRBJ2-4, with 7 bases aligning to TRBD2. V lost 7 bases, J lost 3 bases, and 6 bases stayed unmatched. Germline V gene data show CDR1 as MDHEN and CDR2 as SYDVKM. The length of the CDR3 is 14 residues. The CDR3 bases are TGTGCCAGCAAGGACGGGACTAACAAAAACATTCAGTACTTC. It translates to CASKDGTNKNIQYF. Combining the CDR3 with reference TRBV28 and TRBJ2-4 gives the whole variable domain DVKVTQSSRYLVKRTGEKVFLECVQDMDHENMFWYRQDPGLGLRLIYFSYDVKMKEKGDIPEGYSVSREKKERFSLILESASTNQTSMYLCASKDGTNKNIQYFGAGTRLSVL.

This clonotype qualifies as medium-sized. This sequence joins TRBV24-1 and TRBJ2-1; perhaps TRBD2 as D (5 bases). The CDR3 is 17 residues long. Trimming took off 6 bases at V and 0 bases at J, with 17 bases between the two ends. Germline V gene data show CDR1 as KGHDR and CDR2 as SFDVKD. For the CDR3, the DNA is TGTGCCACCAGTATTTCCCCCCCGGGAATCTCCTACAATGAGCAGTTCTTC. It encodes CATSISPPGISYNEQFF.